These T cell receptor beta chains were read from a single sample in a study of T-cell reconstitution after alpha-beta-depleted transplantation in children. TCRdb re-derived calls from the PCR reads in MiXCR, one entry per CDR3 protein. The sample yields about 540,000 distinct CDR3 sequences, around 20% seen once. The sample in question was PBMCs from the stem cell graft donor, obtained from the stem cell graft. These receptors all stem from a human donor who donated a stem cell graft to a child with acute lymphoblastic leukemia. The CDR3 runs from the conserved cysteine through the conserved F or W. Each record gives: J gene, clone size, V gene, CDR3 protein. Some rows have no size entry. The others give once, few or many, or a class for an expanded clone.

TRBJ1-4	few	TRBV9	CASSVEALGDEKLFF
TRBJ2-7	-	TRBV10-3	CARGQGHEQYF
TRBJ2-1	-	TRBV4-2	CASSTWTSGRFSFYNEQFF
TRBJ2-2	-	TRBV19	CASSMLPGRGTGELFF
TRBJ2-1	few	TRBV6-5	CASTSSGLAGVSYNEQFF
TRBJ2-5	few	TRBV7-8	CASSLERIRARETQYF
TRBJ2-1	few	TRBV7-6	CASSLIDSNEQFF
TRBJ1-1	few	TRBV27	CASSLQGLTLNTEAFF
TRBJ2-3	-	TRBV20-1	CSAAPFGRDLTDTQYF
TRBJ1-1	few	TRBV25-1	CASSESPGEAFF
TRBJ1-5	-	TRBV6-1	CASKLDVEPQHF
TRBJ2-7	-	TRBV4-1	CASSQDVGEGYEQYF
TRBJ2-5	-	TRBV20-1	CSARDPSGRSQETQYF
TRBJ2-6	-	TRBV27	CASSLWAGANVLTF
TRBJ2-3	-	TRBV10-3	CAISESSDTQYF
TRBJ2-1	-	TRBV4-2	CASSQGGLAGPREEFF
TRBJ2-1	few	TRBV28	CASSLIFLDSRSYNEQFF
TRBJ1-2	few	TRBV12-3/TRBV12-4	CASSHIGKSGTGDYGYTF
TRBJ1-2	few	TRBV7-8	CASSLEPGVGYGYTF
TRBJ2-1	-	TRBV11-2	CASTSPALQGASNEQFF
TRBJ2-7	few	TRBV5-1	CASSFTGGFNEQYF